A single sample gave rise to the 8 T cell receptor beta chains below, sequenced in a study of vaccination and CD4 T cells after COVID-19. The Oncomine TCR Beta short-read assay was applied to DNA of cultured CD4+ T cells. TCRdb redid the calling of the PCR reads with MiXCR, one entry per CDR3 protein. The sample yields around 3,000 distinct CDR3 sequences, about a quarter seen once. The antigens of these receptors remain unknown. Specified treatment: roughly 11-day PBMC culture with coronavirus spike peptide pools or control peptides (ViraFEST assay). Prior to the COVID-19 pandemic (2011-2018), the unexposed donor's CD4+ T cells were collected. Sequencing was carried out using CD4+ T cells from blood, cultured in vitro. The receptors derive from a human donor in good health.

The chain links TRBV5-5 to TRBJ1-2; TRBD1 might be the D (6 bases). Trimming pared 7 bases from V and 0 bases from J, leaving 19 bases between. The CDR3 contains 16 residues. In germline, CDR1 is SGHKS, CDR2 YYEKEE (reference sequence). The CDR3 loop reads CASWGAVRTANYGYTF. DNA of the CDR3: TGTGCCAGCTGGGGGGCGGTTCGCACAGCTAACTATGGCTACACCTTC.

This clonotype was observed a handful of times. The rearrangement joins TRBV20-1 to TRBJ1-1, with D uncertain. The germline V gene encodes CDR1 DFQATT and CDR2 SNEGSKA (reference sequence). The CDR3 has 18 residues. V lost 3 bases and J 0 bases, leaving 23 bases between the germline ends. CDR3 sequence reads: CSASRWAREVAMNTEAFF. The CDR3 bases are TGCAGTGCTAGTCGGTGGGCAAGGGAGGTAGCCATGAACACTGAAGCTTTCTTT.

The chain is built from TRBV10-1 and TRBJ1-2; weak D call: TRBD1 (6 bases). This CDR3 spans 17 amino acids. The germline CDR1 and CDR2 sequences are WNHNN and SYGVQD (reference sequence). Trimming removed 1 base at V and 4 bases at J, with 19 bases between. The CDR3 sequence: CASSEYTRDTFPYGYTF. Here the CDR3 DNA reads TGCGCCAGCAGTGAGTATACCCGGGACACATTTCCCTATGGCTACACCTTC.

This clonotype was seen more than once but under ten times. This chain uses TRBV19 with TRBJ1-5, with D maybe TRBD1 (6 bases). The CDR3 has 15 residues. CDR1 and CDR2 (germline): LNHDA, SQIVND (reference sequence). The V gene lost 3 bases and the J gene lost 4 bases, with 13 bases spanning the gap. The CDR3 here is CASSIFGQLNQPQHF. The CDR3 DNA is TGTGCCAGTAGTATTTTCGGACAGCTTAATCAGCCCCAGCATTTT.

This clonotype rates as medium-sized. This chain joins TRBV11-2 and TRBJ1-5; D is uncertain. V was trimmed by 1 base and J by 1 base, leaving 8 bases between them. There are 15 residues in the CDR3. CDR1 is SGHAT, CDR2 FQNNGV, per germline. The CDR3 protein is CASSLAFGSNQPQHF. CDR3 DNA: TGTGCCAGCAGCTTAGCCTTTGGGAGCAATCAGCCCCAGCATTTT.

This chain uses TRBV19 with TRBJ2-5; 14 bases line up with TRBD2. The CDR3 length is 17 residues. Trimming cost V 4 bases and J 0 bases; bases outside gene matches: 4. CDR1 LNHDA and CDR2 SQIVND come from the germline V gene (reference sequence). Written as DNA, the CDR3 is TGTGCCAGTAGTAGCCGGACTAGCGGGGGGTACCAAGAGACCCAGTACTTC. The encoded protein is CASSSRTSGGYQETQYF.

This rearrangement joins TRBV6-1 to TRBJ1-2; D is possibly TRBD1 (5 bases). V was pared by 2 bases and J by 3 bases, with 16 bases between. Germline V CDR1 and CDR2: MNHNS, SASEGT. This CDR3 is 16 amino acids long. The CDR3 coding sequence is TGTGCCAGCAGTGAACCCGTGGGGGTGAGTGACTATGGCTACACCTTC. Protein: CASSEPVGVSDYGYTF.

The chain is built from TRBV29-1 and TRBJ1-2; tentatively, D is TRBD1 (5 bases). The germline V and J ends were trimmed by 7 bases and 6 bases, with 12 bases remaining between them. The CDR3 consists of 11 residues. CDR1 SQVTM and CDR2 ANQGSEA come from the germline V gene. The chain's CDR3 is CSGRGGDGYTF. For the CDR3, the DNA is TGCAGCGGGAGGGGTGGCGATGGCTACACCTTC.